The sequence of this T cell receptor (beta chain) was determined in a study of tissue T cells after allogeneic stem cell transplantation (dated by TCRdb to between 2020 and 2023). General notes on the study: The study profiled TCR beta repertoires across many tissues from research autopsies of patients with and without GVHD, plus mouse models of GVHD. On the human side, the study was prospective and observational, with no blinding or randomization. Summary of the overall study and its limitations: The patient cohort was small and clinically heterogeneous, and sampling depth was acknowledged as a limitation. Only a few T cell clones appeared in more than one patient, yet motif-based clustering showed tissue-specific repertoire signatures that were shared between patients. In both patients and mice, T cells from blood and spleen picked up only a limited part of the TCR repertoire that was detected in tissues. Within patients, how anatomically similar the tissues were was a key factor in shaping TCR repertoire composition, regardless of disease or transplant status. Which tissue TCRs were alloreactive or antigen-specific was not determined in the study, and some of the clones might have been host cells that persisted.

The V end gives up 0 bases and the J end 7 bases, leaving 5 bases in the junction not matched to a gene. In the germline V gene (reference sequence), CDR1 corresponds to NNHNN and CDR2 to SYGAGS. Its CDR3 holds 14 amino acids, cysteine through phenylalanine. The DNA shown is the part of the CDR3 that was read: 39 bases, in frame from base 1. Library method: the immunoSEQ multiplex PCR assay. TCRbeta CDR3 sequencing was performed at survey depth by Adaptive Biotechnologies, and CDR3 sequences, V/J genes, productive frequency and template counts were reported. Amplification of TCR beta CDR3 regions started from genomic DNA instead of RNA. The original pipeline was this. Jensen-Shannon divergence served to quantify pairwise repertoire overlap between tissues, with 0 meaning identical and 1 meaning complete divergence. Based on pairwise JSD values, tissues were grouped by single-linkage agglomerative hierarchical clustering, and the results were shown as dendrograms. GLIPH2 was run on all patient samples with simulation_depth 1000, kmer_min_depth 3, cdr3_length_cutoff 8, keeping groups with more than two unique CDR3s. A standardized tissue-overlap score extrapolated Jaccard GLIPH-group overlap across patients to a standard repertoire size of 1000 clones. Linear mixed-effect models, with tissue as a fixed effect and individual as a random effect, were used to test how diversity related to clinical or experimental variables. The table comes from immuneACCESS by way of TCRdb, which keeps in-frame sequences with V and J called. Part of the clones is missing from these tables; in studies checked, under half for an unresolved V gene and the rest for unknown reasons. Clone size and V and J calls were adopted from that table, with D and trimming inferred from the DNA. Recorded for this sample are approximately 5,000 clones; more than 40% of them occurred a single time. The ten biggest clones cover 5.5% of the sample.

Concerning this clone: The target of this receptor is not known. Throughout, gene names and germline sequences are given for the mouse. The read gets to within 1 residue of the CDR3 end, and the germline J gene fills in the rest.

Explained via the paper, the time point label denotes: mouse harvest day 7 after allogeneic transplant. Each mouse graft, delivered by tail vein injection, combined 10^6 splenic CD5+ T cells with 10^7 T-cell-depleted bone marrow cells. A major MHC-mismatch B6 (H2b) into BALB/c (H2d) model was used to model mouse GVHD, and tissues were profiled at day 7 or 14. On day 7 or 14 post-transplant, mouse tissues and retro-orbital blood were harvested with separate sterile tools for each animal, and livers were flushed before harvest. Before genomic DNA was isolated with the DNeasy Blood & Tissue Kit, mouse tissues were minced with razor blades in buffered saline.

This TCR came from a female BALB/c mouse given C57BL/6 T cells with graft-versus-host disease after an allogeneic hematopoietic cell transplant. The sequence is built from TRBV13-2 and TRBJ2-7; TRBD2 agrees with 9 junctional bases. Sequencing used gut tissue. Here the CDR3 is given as CASGDAIWGGEQYF. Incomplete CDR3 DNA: TGTGCCAGCGGTGATGCAATCTGGGGGGGAGAACAGTAC.